One sample yielded the 13 T cell receptor beta chains listed below, sequenced in a study of blood T cell repertoires in COVID-19. Produced via immunoSEQ multiplex PCR; TCRdb's table is partial and in-frame only. The sample shows around 50,000 clones, approximately 88% of them seen only once. Material: peripheral blood. The receptors were gathered from a man aged 65 to 85 with acute or convalescent COVID-19.

The V gene is TRBV7-2, the J gene TRBJ1-4; 10 bases agree with TRBD1. Trimming took 5 bases from V and 7 from J; bases not matched to a gene: 1. Germline CDR1 reads SGHTA; CDR2 reads FQGNSA. The CDR3 covers 13 residues. Here the CDR3 DNA reads TGTGCCAGCAGCCGGGACAGGGGTGAAAAACTGTTTTTT. Encoded protein: CASSRDRGEKLFF.

The V and J genes are TRBV9 and TRBJ1-2; the match to TRBD1 covers 12 bases. The trim removed 4 bases at V and 0 bases at J, leaving 7 bases unmatched. The CDR3 contains 17 residues. CDR1 is SGDLS and CDR2 is YYNGEE in the germline V gene. DNA of the CDR3: TGTGCCAGCAGCCGTTCGGGACAGGGGGCAGCTAACTATGGCTACACCTTC. Protein product: CASSRSGQGAANYGYTF. Using reference TRBV9 and TRBJ1-2 for the parts outside the CDR3, the full variable domain is DSGVTQTPKHLITATGQRVTLRCSPRSGDLSVYWYQQSLDQGLQFLIQYYNGEERAKGNILERFSAQQFPDLHSELNLSSLELGDSALYFCASSRSGQGAANYGYTFGSGTRLTVV.

The V gene is TRBV18, the J gene TRBJ2-7; TRBD1 might be the D (5 bases). The CDR3 is 16 residues long. CDR1 and CDR2 (germline): KGHSH, LQKENI. The V end was cut by 6 bases, the J end by 0 bases, with 18 bases between. The CDR3 spells CASSRTPTVSSYEQYF. In DNA, the CDR3 is TGTGCCAGCTCCCGCACCCCGACAGTCAGCTCCTACGAGCAGTACTTC.

This clone was seen a handful of times. V is TRBV11-1 and J is TRBJ1-1; possibly TRBD1 for D (5 bases). V was cut by 5 bases and J by 7 bases, with 11 bases left in between. The length of the CDR3 is 12 residues. CDR1 and CDR2 (germline): SGHAT, FQDESV (reference sequence). The CDR3 DNA reads as TGTGCCAGCAGCCGTGACAGACTTGAAGCTTTCTTT. It is translated as CASSRDRLEAFF.

The chain has TRBV28 and TRBJ1-4, with a possible D match to TRBD1 (6 bases). This CDR3 spans 16 amino acids. Germline-derived CDR1 and CDR2 are MDHEN and SYDVKM. V shed 6 bases and J shed 2 bases, with 16 bases lying between them. The CDR3 is CASSLDSYATNEKLFF. The CDR3 coding sequence is TGTGCCAGCAGCCTGGACAGTTACGCGACTAATGAAAAACTGTTTTTT.

The gene calls are TRBV18 and TRBJ1-1, with D tentatively TRBD1 (5 bases). The CDR3 contains 12 residues. Trimming removed 6 bases at V and 10 bases at J, with 15 bases between. CDR1 and CDR2 (germline): KGHSH, LQKENI. This CDR3 reads CASSSGGVGAFF. The CDR3 DNA reads as TGTGCCAGCTCGAGCGGAGGGGTTGGAGCTTTCTTT.

The V gene is TRBV30, the J gene TRBJ1-3; D gene unclear. The CDR3 extends over 8 amino acids. Deletions cut 8 bases from V and 12 bases from J, with 8 bases between. The germline V gene has CDR1 GTSNPN and CDR2 SVGIG (reference sequence). The chain's CDR3 is CALGGIYF. In nucleotides, the CDR3 is TGTGCCCTTGGCGGCATATATTTT.

This clone was recorded only once. The rearrangement links TRBV16 to TRBJ2-5; 7 nucleotides match TRBD2. The germline CDR1 and CDR2 sequences are KGHSY and FQNENV. J lost 5 bases, V lost 3 bases, and 6 bases had no gene match. The CDR3 sequence is 14 residues long. CDR3 sequence: CASSHSSGGETQYF. CDR3 nucleotide sequence: TGTGCCAGCAGCCACTCGTCCGGGGGGGAGACCCAGTACTTC.

The V gene is TRBV28, the J gene TRBJ2-3, with no clear D. CDR1 is MDHEN, CDR2 SYDVKM, per germline. V was pared by 7 bases and J by 0 bases, with 8 bases between. The CDR3 loop spans 13 amino acids. The CDR3 here is CASTLPSTDTQYF. The CDR3 DNA is TGTGCCAGCACCCTTCCGAGCACAGATACGCAGTATTTT.

The count of this clone is one. The rearrangement links TRBV7-8 to TRBJ2-3; the match to TRBD2 covers 11 bases. Per germline, CDR1 SGHVS and CDR2 FQNEAQ. After removal of 1 base from V and 2 bases from J, the junction contained 5 bases not matched to a gene. CDR3 size: 17 residues. The CDR3: CASSLEVAGGVTDTQYF. As DNA, the CDR3 is TGTGCCAGCAGCTTAGAGGTAGCGGGGGGGGTCACAGATACGCAGTATTTT.

The chain carries TRBV9 and TRBJ2-2, with a tentative D call TRBD1 (5 bases). Germline-derived CDR1 and CDR2 are SGDLS and YYNGEE. CDR3 length: 14 residues. The V end lost 3 bases, the J end lost 3 bases, and 9 bases lay between the germline ends. In nucleotides, the CDR3 is TGTGCCAGCAGCGCCTTGACAGACACCGGGGAGCTGTTTTTT. Encoded protein: CASSALTDTGELFF.

J is TRBJ1-2 and V is TRBV27; no clear D gene. V was pared by 7 bases and J by 6 bases, with 15 bases between. The CDR3 sequence is 13 residues long. Per germline, CDR1 MNHEY and CDR2 SMNVEV (reference sequence). The chain's CDR3 is CASKGPRGHGYTF. In DNA, the CDR3 is TGTGCCAGCAAAGGCCCCCGAGGGCATGGCTACACCTTC.

The chain has TRBV3-1 (or the pseudogene TRBV3-2) and TRBJ2-3; weak D call: TRBD1 (6 bases). Trimming stripped 4 bases from V and 0 bases from J, with 14 bases between. The length of the CDR3 is 16 residues. Germline V gene lookup returns CDR1 LGHDT and CDR2 YNNKEL (reference sequence). The CDR3 loop reads CASSLWTVASTDTQYF. The DNA for the CDR3 is TGTGCCAGCAGCCTCTGGACAGTCGCGAGCACAGATACGCAGTATTTT.